These T cell receptor beta chains were read from a single sample in a study of cytomegalovirus exposure and HLA in healthy donors. TCRdb's copy holds only in-frame clones and misses some; the assay was immunoSEQ multiplex PCR. This table holds fewer than 85,000 clones. Sequencing was performed on PBMCs. These receptors came from a female donor in good health and CMV-seropositive. The CDR3 runs from the conserved cysteine through the conserved F or W. A D gene is named only where the DNA matches it firmly.

TGCGCCAGCAGTTTTTGGACTAGCGGGGGGGCCGGCTACAATGAGCAGTTCTTC CASSFWTSGGAGYNEQFF TRBJ2-1 TRBV5-1 TRBD2
TGTGCCAGCAGGGCCGCAGGGGGCGGGCAGCCCCAGCATTTT CASRAAGGGQPQHF TRBJ1-5 TRBV6-5 TRBD1
TGCGCCAGCAGCTTGTTCGGGAGGCGGGATGGCACAGATACGCAGTATTTT CASSLFGRRDGTDTQYF TRBJ2-3 TRBV5-1 TRBD2
TGTGCCAGCAGCTTAACCCCTGGGCAGGGGAGCTATGGCTACACCTTC CASSLTPGQGSYGYTF TRBJ1-2 TRBV7-3 NA
TGTGCCAGTAGTTCGGGATCCGGGGGGGAGCAGTACTTC CASSSGSGGEQYF TRBJ2-7 TRBV19 TRBD2
TGTGCCAGTAGTAAACTCAGGACAGGGGGCTACAATGAGCAGTTCTTC CASSKLRTGGYNEQFF TRBJ2-1 TRBV19 TRBD1
TGTGCCAGCAGTAAACAAGGAAACACCATATATTTT CASSKQGNTIYF TRBJ1-3 TRBV6-5 NA
TGTGCCAGCAGCCCGATAAGAGGAAACAGGGCCTCTCGAGAGACCCAGTACTTC CASSPIRGNRASRETQYF TRBJ2-5 TRBV7-6 NA
TGTGCCAGCAGTTACGGGGCAGGTCGGGTGTACGAGCAGTACTTC CASSYGAGRVYEQYF TRBJ2-7 TRBV6-6 NA
TGCGCCAGCAGCCCCACTAGCGGGGGGGCCGCCGACAATGAGCAGTTCTTC CASSPTSGGAADNEQFF TRBJ2-1 TRBV5-1 TRBD2
TGCGCCAGCAGCTATGGAGGGGCAGTCACTAATGAAAAACTGTTTTTT CASSYGGAVTNEKLFF TRBJ1-4 TRBV5-1 NA
TGCGCCAGCAGCCCGCGACAGGGGGCCGGGGAGCTGTTTTTT CASSPRQGAGELFF TRBJ2-2 TRBV4-1 TRBD1
TGTGCCAGCAGCCGCGGAGACGGGTTTAGGGGCTACACCTTC CASSRGDGFRGYTF TRBJ1-2 TRBV6-5 NA
TGTGCCATCATGCGGGGGATGAACACTGAAGCTTTCTTT CAIMRGMNTEAFF TRBJ1-1 TRBV10-3 NA
TGTGCCAGCAGCACAGGACGCGGGAGTTACAATGAGCAGTTCTTC CASSTGRGSYNEQFF TRBJ2-1 TRBV2 TRBD2
TGTGCCAGCAGTTACTCGGGCGTAGGGGGCAACCAGCCCCAGCATTTT CASSYSGVGGNQPQHF TRBJ1-5 TRBV6-5 TRBD1
TGTGCCAGCAGTGACGTAAACACCGGGGAGCTGTTTTTT CASSDVNTGELFF TRBJ2-2 TRBV6-4 NA
TGCAGCACATATCAATCCGACAGGGAAAGCTACACCTTC CSTYQSDRESYTF TRBJ1-2 TRBV29-1 TRBD1
TGCGCCAGCAAAAACCGGGACAACCCTCAAGAGACCCAGTACTTC CASKNRDNPQETQYF TRBJ2-5 TRBV5-1 NA
TGTGCCAGCAGCTTAGGCCTTCCGGGAGAGCAGTACTTC CASSLGLPGEQYF TRBJ2-7 TRBV7-9 NA
TGTGCCAGCAGAACCGGGACAGGGCAGAACGAGCAGTACTTC CASRTGTGQNEQYF TRBJ2-7 TRBV28 TRBD1
TGTGCCAGCTCACGGTCCGGGACAGAGGCATCTGAAGCTTTCTTT CASSRSGTEASEAFF TRBJ1-1 TRBV18 TRBD1
TGTGCCAGCAGTGGGGCAGGGGAAAACACCATATATTTT CASSGAGENTIYF TRBJ1-3 TRBV2 NA
TGTGCCAGCAGGGACAGGTCTGGAATCCACGAGCAGTACTTC CASRDRSGIHEQYF TRBJ2-7 TRBV6-5 TRBD1
TGCGCCAGCAGTAGGGACTTGGGATTCGATACGCAGTATTTT CASSRDLGFDTQYF TRBJ2-3 TRBV10-2 NA
TGCGCCAGCAGCCAAGATTTCCGGGAGGCAGATACGCAGTATTTT CASSQDFREADTQYF TRBJ2-3 TRBV4-3 TRBD2
TGTGCCAGAAGCTTGGGCCCCGGAGGTCAGCCCCAGCATTTT CARSLGPGGQPQHF TRBJ1-5 TRBV5-3 NA
TGTGCCAGCAGCCTGACTAGCGGAGCAAGGAGTGAGACCCAGTACTTC CASSLTSGARSETQYF TRBJ2-5 TRBV11-2 TRBD2
TGCGCCAGCAGGGACACAGGGTCGGAGACCCAGTACTTC CASRDTGSETQYF TRBJ2-5 TRBV10-2 NA
TGTGCCAGCAGTCACACCGGGACAGCTGAAGCTTTCTTT CASSHTGTAEAFF TRBJ1-1 TRBV6-5 TRBD1
TGTGCCAGCTCACCACGTGGGCGGGAGGGCGACAATGAGCAGTTCTTC CASSPRGREGDNEQFF TRBJ2-1 TRBV18 TRBD2
TGTGCCAGCAGTTCCGGGACAATCTACGAGCAGTACTTC CASSSGTIYEQYF TRBJ2-7 TRBV27 NA
TGTGCCACACCGGGGAACAATGAGCAGTTCTTC CATPGNNEQFF TRBJ2-1 TRBV7-9 NA
TGTGCCAGCGGGCCGAATCCAGAGACCCAGTACTTC CASGPNPETQYF TRBJ2-5 TRBV2 NA
TGTGCCAGCAGCCTCGGACAGGGAGCCTATAATTCACCCCTCCACTTT CASSLGQGAYNSPLHF TRBJ1-6 TRBV9 TRBD1
TGTGCCAGTAACGACCCGGGACAGGGGGCCACAGATACGCAGTATTTT CASNDPGQGATDTQYF TRBJ2-3 TRBV19 TRBD1
TGCGCCAGCAGCTTGGCCCTAGCGGGAGGATACAATGAGCAGTTCTTC CASSLALAGGYNEQFF TRBJ2-1 TRBV5-1 TRBD2
TGCAGCGTTGCGGACAGTAGCACAGATACGCAGTATTTT CSVADSSTDTQYF TRBJ2-3 TRBV29-1 NA
TGCGCCAGCAGCCACCCCCTCTCAAAGCCGGGACTAGCGGGAAAAATGCAGTATTTT CASSHPLSKPGLAGKMQYF TRBJ2-3 TRBV4-1 TRBD2